The following is a T cell receptor (beta chain) sequence with its context. Its specificity is unknown. The sample belongs to a study of T cell responses to AZD1222 COVID-19 vaccine. Samples with a second dose at about 4 or about 12 weeks were pooled together. Study conclusions and caveats: Targeting of unmutated variant regions was reportedly seen in nearly half of spike-specific TCRs. Among vaccine-associated CD4 TCRs, coverage spanned spike, with dominance at 160-218 and 743-854. Once two AZD1222 doses were given, Spike-specific TCR breadth and depth went up.

The CDR3 extends over 15 amino acids. V dropped 5 bases and J dropped 5 bases, with 18 bases sitting between them. Germline values: CDR1 SGHVS, CDR2 FQNEAQ. Sequencing was performed with immunoSEQ multiplex PCR; in TCRdb, only in-frame clones are kept and a portion is missing. This sample has roughly 70,000 clones; roughly nine tenths occur once, and the top ten carry under 1.5%. The chain uses TRBV7-8 and TRBJ1-1, with D tentatively TRBD1 (5 bases). This sequence originates from an adult who received the AZD1222 COVID-19 vaccine. Sequenced here: peripheral blood, sampled 28 days after the second AZD1222 dose. Written as DNA, the CDR3 is TGTGCCAGCAGCGCCACGCGGGGCAGGAGGACTGAAGCTTTCTTT. Its translation is CASSATRGRRTEAFF.